The 24 T cell receptor beta chains presented below share a single source sample, sequenced in a study of blood T cell repertoires in COVID-19. Sequenced by immunoSEQ multiplex PCR; TCRdb stores in-frame clones only, minus some. The repertoire holds some 120,000 clones, approximately 82% seen once, with 7.5% in the top ten. Input material: peripheral blood. These receptors were collected from a man in his sixties or seventies with active or convalescent COVID-19.

This chain's CDR3 is CASSATQGSYNEQFF. CDR3 coding DNA: TGTGCCAGCAGCGCCACCCAGGGTTCCTACAATGAGCAGTTCTTC. The J gene is TRBJ2-1, the V gene TRBV9; possibly TRBD1 for D (5 bases). The germline CDR1 and CDR2 sequences are SGDLS and YYNGEE. The CDR3 spans 15 residues. V was clipped by 3 bases and J by 1 base, with 11 bases between them.

The chain recombines TRBV28 with TRBJ2-1; 7 nucleotides match TRBD2. The CDR3 is 14 residues long. Trimming cost V 3 bases and J 9 bases; bases outside gene matches: 8. In germline, CDR1 is MDHEN, CDR2 SYDVKM. The CDR3 loop reads CASSLGGDLGEQFF. CDR3 sequence (DNA): TGTGCCAGCAGTTTGGGAGGGGACCTCGGTGAGCAGTTCTTC.

This chain links TRBV6-1 with TRBJ1-1; maybe TRBD1 (5 bases). Germline assignment: CDR1 MNHNS and CDR2 SASEGT. V was pared by 5 bases and J by 1 base, with 8 bases between. The CDR3 sequence is 13 residues long. In nucleotides, the CDR3 is TGTGCCAGCAGTTCAACAGGGAACACTGAAGCTTTCTTT. Translation gives CASSSTGNTEAFF.

This clone turned up a few times. The J gene is TRBJ2-7, the V gene TRBV11-2; 7 positions match TRBD2. Trimming cost V 5 bases and J 6 bases; bases outside gene matches: 10. The V gene's germline CDR1 is SGHAT and CDR2 FQNNGV. There are 14 residues in the CDR3. This CDR3 reads CASSPQRDPIEQYF. For the CDR3, the DNA is TGTGCCAGCAGCCCCCAGCGGGATCCGATCGAGCAGTACTTC.

The rearrangement joins TRBV11-2 to TRBJ1-6, with 9 bases lining up with TRBD1. Germline V gives CDR1 SGHAT, CDR2 FQNNGV. The CDR3 totals 12 residues. The trim removed 5 bases at V and 14 bases at J, leaving 4 bases unmatched. CDR3 region: CASSPDRGALHF. The CDR3 DNA follows: TGTGCCAGCAGCCCTGACAGGGGGGCCCTCCACTTT.

CDR3 loop: CATQAGGYNEQFF. CDR3 nucleotides: TGTGCCACCCAAGCGGGAGGGTACAATGAGCAGTTCTTC. The rearrangement uses TRBV7-9 and TRBJ2-1; TRBD2 aligns across 10 bases. This CDR3 spans 13 amino acids. Looked up from germline, CDR1 is SEHNR and CDR2 is FQNEAQ (reference sequence). The V segment lost 10 bases and the J segment 4 bases; nucleotides outside the gene matches: 4. Complete variable domain (other parts from reference TRBV7-9 and TRBJ2-1): DTGVSQNPRHKITKRGQNVTFRCDPISEHNRLYWYRQTLGQGPEFLTYFQNEAQLEKSRLLSDRFSAERPKGSFSTLEIQRTEQGDSAMYLCATQAGGYNEQFFGPGTRLTVL.

This clone appeared once. This chain connects TRBV6-6 to TRBJ1-5; 7 bases agree with TRBD1. CDR1 is MNHNY and CDR2 is SVGAGI in the germline V gene (reference sequence). This CDR3 has 15 residues. Trimming removed 6 bases from V and 0 bases from J; junction bases left unmatched: 5. CDR3 nucleotides: TGTGCCAGCAGATCCGGGACAGTTAGCAATCAGCCCCAGCATTTT. This gives the protein CASRSGTVSNQPQHF.

The genes are TRBV6-6 and TRBJ2-1; D is possibly TRBD1 (5 bases). The CDR3 runs 13 residues. Deletions cut 2 bases from V and 9 bases from J, with 11 bases between. Germline V CDR1 and CDR2: MNHNY, SVGAGI (reference sequence). CDR3 DNA: TGTGCCAGCAGTTACGTTTCCACAGGTGAGCAGTTCTTC. This sequence encodes CASSYVSTGEQFF.

This sequence joins TRBV7-2 and TRBJ1-2; a possible D gene is TRBD1 (5 bases). The CDR3 spans 15 residues. The V gene's germline CDR1 is SGHTA and CDR2 FQGNSA. Deletions cut 7 bases from V and 0 bases from J, with 15 bases between. This CDR3 is CASTSRAGSNYGYTF. The DNA of the CDR3 is TGTGCCAGCACCTCAAGGGCAGGGTCTAACTATGGCTACACCTTC.

This chain joins TRBV29-1 and TRBJ2-7; D is possibly TRBD2 (7 bases). V lost 1 base to trimming and J lost 5 bases, with 18 bases between them. Germline assignment: CDR1 SQVTM and CDR2 ANQGSEA. This CDR3 has 15 residues. The CDR3 coding sequence is TGCAGCGTTGAAGGTCTGGGGGGGCCTGGGGACGAGCAGTACTTC. Amino acid sequence: CSVEGLGGPGDEQYF.

The V call is TRBV19, the J call TRBJ2-3; no firm D call. Trimming removed 2 bases from V and 2 bases from J, with 11 bases in between. The CDR3 length is 15 residues. Germline CDR1 LNHDA, CDR2 SQIVND (reference sequence). DNA for the CDR3: TGTGCCAGTAGTATAACAACCGGGTCCACAGATACGCAGTATTTT. Protein product: CASSITTGSTDTQYF.

V is TRBV29-1 and J is TRBJ1-2; 7 bases map to TRBD1. Germline assignment: CDR1 SQVTM and CDR2 ANQGSEA. V dropped 5 bases and J dropped 7; count of bases not matched to a gene: 7. The CDR3 loop spans 12 amino acids. The CDR3 bases are TGCAGCGTTTTTCGGACAGGTCTTGGCTACACCTTC. It yields the protein CSVFRTGLGYTF.

This clone was seen once. At one of its ends the junction is not consistent with the germline gene, which may arise from a read error. The V gene is TRBV7-7, the J gene TRBJ1-3; TRBD1 is a possible D gene (6 bases). The CDR3 has 15 residues. CDR1 is SSHAT and CDR2 is FNYEAQ in the germline V gene (reference sequence). CDR3 bases: TGTGCTAGCAGCCCCCGGACAGACTCTGGAAACACCATATATTTT. Protein product: CASSPRTDSGNTIYF.

This chain joins TRBV6-5 and TRBJ2-3; TRBD2 aligns across 16 bases. From germline, CDR1 is MNHEY and CDR2 SVGAGI. This CDR3 is 15 amino acids long. V was clipped by 8 bases and J by 5 bases; unmatched bases: 4. The CDR3 here is CASGTSGRAQDTQYF. The DNA of the CDR3 is TGTGCCAGCGGGACTAGCGGGAGGGCCCAAGATACGCAGTATTTT.

The DNA for the CDR3 is TGTGCCAGCAGCTTGCCAACTAGCGGTGGAGATACGCAGTATTTT. Translation gives CASSLPTSGGDTQYF. The V call is TRBV5-4, the J call TRBJ2-3; the match to TRBD2 covers 8 bases. The ends lost 1 base at V and 5 bases at J; junction bases unmatched: 6. CDR1 SGHNT and CDR2 YYREEE come from the germline V gene (reference sequence). The CDR3 has 15 residues.

The rearrangement uses TRBV6-5 and TRBJ1-4; 7 nucleotides agree with TRBD1. Trimming removed 5 bases from V and 5 bases from J; junction bases left unmatched: 8. CDR3 length: 15 amino acids. Germline lookup yields CDR1 MNHEY and CDR2 SVGAGI. For the CDR3, the DNA is TGTGCCAGCAGTCGAAGGGGGCAGGAGAATGAAAAACTGTTTTTT. Translating gives CASSRRGQENEKLFF.

V gene TRBV5-1 combines with J gene TRBJ1-3, with a possible D match to TRBD1 (6 bases). V was pared by 3 bases and J by 2 bases, with 9 bases between. The length of the CDR3 is 14 residues. Germline values: CDR1 SGHRS, CDR2 YFSETQ. The DNA of the CDR3 is TGCGCCAGCAGCTATGGGACACCTGGAAACACCATATATTTT. Translated, it gives CASSYGTPGNTIYF. Based on the CDR3 plus reference TRBV5-1 and TRBJ1-3, the full variable domain is KAGVTQTPRYLIKTRGQQVTLSCSPISGHRSVSWYQQTPGQGLQFLFEYFSETQRNKGNFPGRFSGRQFSNSRSEMNVSTLELGDSALYLCASSYGTPGNTIYFGEGSWLTVV.

The gene calls are TRBV9 and TRBJ1-5; D unresolved. This CDR3 region has 14 residues. Per the germline V gene, CDR1 is SGDLS and CDR2 is YYNGEE. V lost 0 bases and J lost 11, with 15 bases in between. The CDR3 bases are TGTGCCAGCAGCGTAGGGTCGATTCAATCAGCCCAGCATTTT. Protein product: CASSVGSIQSAQHF.

This chain uses TRBV6-5 with TRBJ1-2; D might be TRBD1 (6 bases). V lost 6 bases to trimming and J lost 12 bases, with 23 bases between them. The V gene's germline CDR1 is MNHEY and CDR2 SVGAGI. The CDR3 runs to 14 residues. The CDR3: CASRNYRESPPDTF. The CDR3 DNA is TGTGCCAGCAGAAACTACAGGGAGAGCCCCCCTGACACCTTC.

The chain employs TRBV5-1 and TRBJ1-1; possibly TRBD1 for D (6 bases). The germline CDR1 and CDR2 sequences are SGHRS and YFSETQ. Trimming left V 4 bases short and J 4 bases short, with 20 bases between. The CDR3 is 16 residues long. The CDR3 nucleotides read TGCGCCAGCAGCACAGGGCTATCACAGGGAAGCACTGAAGCTTTCTTT. Translating gives CASSTGLSQGSTEAFF.

J is TRBJ2-5 and V is TRBV6-1; D might be TRBD2 (6 bases). This CDR3 region has 16 residues. Trimming took off 3 bases at V and 2 bases at J, with 16 bases between the two ends. Germline CDR1 is MNHNS and CDR2 is SASEGT. CDR3 sequence reads: CASSDGTRAPQETQYF. The CDR3, as DNA: TGTGCCAGCAGTGATGGGACTCGGGCCCCACAAGAGACCCAGTACTTC.

This chain links TRBV29-1 with TRBJ1-2, with D tentatively TRBD1 (6 bases). The germline V gene has CDR1 SQVTM and CDR2 ANQGSEA. V was trimmed by 3 bases and J by 3 bases, leaving 20 bases between them. This CDR3 has 16 amino acids. The CDR3 protein is CSVDFAGALPDYGYTF. The DNA of the CDR3 is TGCAGCGTTGATTTCGCAGGGGCCCTGCCGGACTATGGCTACACCTTC.

The chain uses TRBV4-3 and TRBJ2-3; TRBD2 matches at 7 bases. Germline V gene data show CDR1 as LGHNA and CDR2 as YSLEER. CDR3 size: 14 residues. Germline trimming cut 4 bases from V and 1 base from J; bases unmatched to any gene: 2. The CDR3 nucleotides read TGCGCCAGCAGCCGACTAGCAGGCACAGATACGCAGTATTTT. Its translation: CASSRLAGTDTQYF.

V is TRBV5-4 and J is TRBJ1-2; TRBD1 agrees at 9 bases. V lost 2 bases and J lost 4; bases outside the gene matches: 6. The germline gives CDR1 SGHNT, CDR2 YYREEE (reference sequence). The CDR3 contains 15 residues. CDR3 sequence reads: CASSLYRDRAYGYTF. Here the CDR3 DNA reads TGTGCCAGCAGCTTATACCGGGACAGGGCCTATGGCTACACCTTC.